By frequency in the sample, the clone carrying this T cell receptor (beta chain) is medium-sized. Per the authors' pipeline: Nucleated cell counts were estimated from reference gene primer amplification. Method: immunoSEQ multiplex PCR; TCRdb's copy keeps in-frame clones and lacks some. V, J and clone size are taken as reported in that table, and D and trimming were inferred from the DNA itself. The sample has approximately 52,000 clones; approximately 90% are singletons. Trimming shortened V by 3 bases and J by 2 bases, and 12 bases separated the two germline ends. The CDR3 runs 14 residues. Germline-derived CDR1 and CDR2 are SQVTM and ANQGSEA. The source of the sample is a study of blood T cell repertoires in COVID-19. Study at large: Samples came from the United States, Italy and Spain, spanning acute and convalescent COVID-19. T cells, B-cell-depleted T cells, or PBMCs provided the cDNA or gDNA that served as material.

This chain uses TRBV29-1 with TRBJ2-3, with D tentatively TRBD2 (6 bases). The sequencing sample was made of peripheral blood. The origin of this receptor is a man aged 45-60 years with acute or convalescent COVID-19. For the CDR3, the DNA is TGCAGCGTTGAGCACGGGGGATTCACAGATACGCAGTATTTT. Translating gives CSVEHGGFTDTQYF.